The 21 T cell receptor beta chains below come from one sample, sequenced in a study of blood T cell repertoires in COVID-19. Assay used: immunoSEQ multiplex PCR; TCRdb lists only in-frame clones, some missing. The data contain around 190,000 clones, roughly 90% of them singletons. Sequences were obtained from peripheral blood. The receptor source for this set is a man between 18 and 35 years old with active or convalescent COVID-19.

J is TRBJ2-1 and V is TRBV6-5; TRBD2 matches 14 bases. Germline V gene sequence: CDR1 MNHEY, CDR2 SVGAGI. The CDR3 has 14 residues. The ends lost 6 bases at V and 10 bases at J; junction bases unmatched: 5. This chain's CDR3 is CASRTGLAGVEQFF. In DNA, the CDR3 is TGTGCCAGCAGGACGGGACTAGCGGGAGTGGAGCAGTTCTTC.

In its sample, this clone was seen many times. This chain links TRBV6-2 or TRBV6-3 with TRBJ1-2, with D perhaps matching TRBD1 (5 bases). The CDR3 is 11 residues long. V lost 4 bases and J lost 8, with 8 bases in between. Germline CDR1 and CDR2: MNHEY and SVGEGT. CDR3 protein: CASSSRGGYTF. The CDR3 nucleotides are TGTGCCAGCAGTTCAAGGGGCGGCTACACCTTC.

The chain uses TRBV19 and TRBJ1-1; weak D call: TRBD1 (5 bases). This CDR3 is built from 14 residues. Germline CDR1 LNHDA, CDR2 SQIVND (reference sequence). Trimming removed 5 bases from V and 7 bases from J, with 17 bases in between. This chain's CDR3 is CASSPRTPRVEAFF. CDR3 bases: TGTGCCAGTAGTCCCAGAACCCCCAGGGTTGAAGCTTTCTTT.

V gene TRBV5-1 combines with J gene TRBJ2-7, with 9 positions matching TRBD1. V gave up 0 bases and J gave up 3 bases; unmatched junction bases: 7. The CDR3 runs to 16 residues. CDR1 is SGHRS, CDR2 YFSETQ, per germline. The CDR3 DNA sequence: TGCGCCAGCAGCTTGGGATCGGGACAGGGTAGCTACGAGCAGTACTTC. It specifies CASSLGSGQGSYEQYF.

The V and J genes are TRBV6-1 and TRBJ1-1; D is ambiguous. The V gene lost 1 base and the J gene lost 4 bases, with 7 bases spanning the gap. Germline loops: CDR1 MNHNS, CDR2 SASEGT. The CDR3 runs 13 residues. CDR3 sequence (DNA): TGTGCCAGCAGTGAAGGACTGATCACTGAAGCTTTCTTT. Translation: CASSEGLITEAFF.

The chain joins TRBV2 to TRBJ1-5, with TRBD1 as a possible D gene (5 bases). This CDR3 region has 14 residues. Trimming pared 4 bases from V and 5 bases from J, leaving 12 bases between. Germline V lookup: CDR1 SNHLY, CDR2 FYNNEI. In DNA, the CDR3 is TGTGCCAGCAGTGTGGGCGGGGCTTATCAGCCCCAGCATTTT. Translated: CASSVGGAYQPQHF.

DNA of the CDR3: TGCGCCAGCAGCCCACGATCCCCAGGGAACACTGAAGCTTTCTTT. The encoded protein is CASSPRSPGNTEAFF. The chain couples TRBV5-1 to TRBJ1-1, with D unresolved. Germline V gene lookup returns CDR1 SGHRS and CDR2 YFSETQ. V shed 4 bases and J shed 1 base, with 14 bases lying between them. The CDR3 spans 15 residues.

The V gene is TRBV11-2, the J gene TRBJ1-4; the match to TRBD1 covers 9 bases. Germline lookup yields CDR1 SGHAT and CDR2 FQNNGV. This CDR3 comprises 16 residues. V shed 7 bases, J shed 4 bases, and the junction held 10 bases outside the gene matches. The CDR3 DNA reads TGTGCCAGCACCAAACAGGGGGCGCATGGTAATGAAAAACTGTTTTTT. This gives the protein CASTKQGAHGNEKLFF.

CDR3 nucleotide sequence: TGCGCCAGCAGTCAGGGGAGCGGCCAAGAGACCCAGTACTTC. It encodes CASSQGSGQETQYF. J is TRBJ2-5 and V is TRBV5-1, with a weak D call TRBD1 (6 bases). V was shortened by 5 bases and J by 1 base, with 12 bases between the two germline ends. Per the germline V gene, CDR1 is SGHRS and CDR2 is YFSETQ. CDR3 size: 14 residues.

The V gene is TRBV6-5, the J gene TRBJ2-7; 11 positions agree with TRBD2. Germline CDR1 MNHEY, CDR2 SVGAGI. Losses at the gene ends were 4 bases for V and 5 bases for J; bases not matched to a gene: 4. The CDR3 is made up of 14 amino acids. CDR3 in amino acids: CASSFSGGVNEQYF. In DNA, the CDR3 is TGTGCCAGCAGTTTTAGCGGGGGGGTTAACGAGCAGTACTTC.

This clone was recorded once. The chain couples TRBV7-2 to TRBJ2-5; D might be TRBD1 (7 bases). CDR1 SGHTA and CDR2 FQGNSA come from the germline V gene. This CDR3 is 17 amino acids long. Trimming removed 2 bases from V and 1 base from J, with 17 bases in between. The CDR3 protein is CASSLRRQGGSQETQYF. The CDR3 region has the DNA TGTGCCAGCAGCTTACGTAGGCAGGGGGGTTCCCAAGAGACCCAGTACTTC.

The chain carries TRBV5-1 and TRBJ2-7, with 7 bases identical to TRBD1. V trimming: 4 bases; J trimming: 3 bases; junction bases outside the gene matches: 4. Germline V gives CDR1 SGHRS, CDR2 YFSETQ. This CDR3 contains 13 residues. The CDR3 region has the DNA TGCGCCAGCAGCGACGACAGGGTCTACGAGCAGTACTTC. Translating gives CASSDDRVYEQYF.

This chain joins TRBV2 and TRBJ2-7, with TRBD1 as a possible D gene (6 bases). This CDR3 comprises 14 residues. V lost 3 bases, J lost 1 base, and 10 bases lay in between. CDR1 is SNHLY, CDR2 FYNNEI, per germline. CDR3 coding DNA: TGTGCCAGCAGTGACAGGGGATTATCCTACGAGCAGTACTTC. It encodes CASSDRGLSYEQYF.

This clone was seen a few times. The identical CDR3 is also encoded by other nucleotide sequences in the sample. This rearrangement joins TRBV29-1 to TRBJ1-1; D ambiguous. Trimming removed 4 bases from V and 1 base from J, with 4 bases in between. This CDR3 region has 11 residues. CDR1 is SQVTM and CDR2 is ANQGSEA in the germline V gene. This CDR3 is CSVGRNTEAFF. The DNA of the CDR3 is TGCAGCGTTGGCAGGAACACTGAAGCTTTCTTT.

DNA for the CDR3: TGTGCCAGTACGGGACTAGCCCGCACAGATACGCAGTATTTT. Its translation is CASTGLARTDTQYF. This rearrangement joins TRBV19 to TRBJ2-3; 9 bases are a match to TRBD2. J lost 1 base, V lost 7 bases, and 3 bases had no gene match. The CDR3 consists of 14 residues. Germline lookup yields CDR1 LNHDA and CDR2 SQIVND (reference sequence).

Notes on this clone: In the same sample, other DNA sequences code for this CDR3. The chain is built from TRBV12-3 or TRBV12-4 and TRBJ2-2; possible D gene TRBD2, 6 bases. With 6 bases removed from V and 5 bases from J, the gap between germline ends came to 10 bases. The CDR3 is 13 residues long. CDR3 in DNA: TGTGCCAGCAGCTGGGGAGGAACCGGGGAGCTGTTTTTT. Translated: CASSWGGTGELFF.

The rearrangement uses TRBV5-4 and TRBJ1-6, with 9 bases lining up with TRBD1. CDR1 SGHNT and CDR2 YYREEE come from the germline V gene (reference sequence). The CDR3 covers 17 residues. The J segment lost 4 bases and the V segment lost 2 bases, leaving 7 bases of the junction unmatched. The CDR3 DNA reads TGTGCCAGCAGCTTCGGTAGGGGACAGGGATATAATTCACCCCTCCACTTT. Translation gives CASSFGRGQGYNSPLHF.

A few counts support this clone. This chain links TRBV19 with TRBJ1-5; D is uncertain. The CDR3 length is 12 residues. The ends were cut back, 7 bases at V and 1 base at J, with 5 bases in the middle. Per germline, CDR1 LNHDA and CDR2 SQIVND (reference sequence). Written as DNA, the CDR3 is TGTGCCAGTACGAGGAGCAATCAGCCCCAGCATTTT. Protein: CASTRSNQPQHF.

The chain employs TRBV19 and TRBJ2-7; D is uncertain. This CDR3 has 15 amino acids. The germline V gene encodes CDR1 LNHDA and CDR2 SQIVND (reference sequence). V was cut by 0 bases and J by 2 bases, with 11 bases left in between. As DNA, the CDR3 is TGTGCCAGTAGTATAGAGGCATGGGCCACCTACGAGCAGTACTTC. It yields the protein CASSIEAWATYEQYF.

This chain links TRBV18 with TRBJ1-2; no definite D call. Trimming removed 4 bases at V and 7 bases at J, with 13 bases between. From germline, CDR1 is KGHSH and CDR2 LQKENI. The CDR3 length is 13 residues. The CDR3 DNA reads TGTGCCAGCTCACGCGACCCACGGAGTGGCTACACCTTC. Translated: CASSRDPRSGYTF. Using reference TRBV18 and TRBJ1-2 for the parts outside the CDR3, the full variable domain is NAGVMQNPRHLVRRRGQEARLRCSPMKGHSHVYWYRQLPEEGLKFMVYLQKENIIDESGMPKERFSAEFPKEGPSILRIQQVVRGDSAAYFCASSRDPRSGYTFGSGTRLTVV.

This clone was picked up one time. The chain employs TRBV13 and TRBJ1-1; 12 bases match TRBD1. Germline lookup yields CDR1 PRHDT and CDR2 FYEKMQ (reference sequence). The CDR3 has 15 residues. The V and J ends lost 6 bases and 4 bases, in that order; junction bases with no gene match: 6. The CDR3 loop is CASREGQGAFTEAFF. The CDR3, as DNA: TGTGCCAGCAGGGAGGGACAGGGGGCTTTCACTGAAGCTTTCTTT. Full variable domain (remainder filled in from reference TRBV13 and TRBJ1-1): AAGVIQSPRHLIKEKRETATLKCYPIPRHDTVYWYQQGPGQDPQFLISFYEKMQSDKGSIPDRFSAQQFSDYHSELNMSSLELGDSALYFCASREGQGAFTEAFFGQGTRLTVV.